Reported below is one T cell receptor (beta chain). Its antigen remains unidentified. Prepared TCR beta cDNA libraries contained unique molecular identifiers. Using its own MiXCR run on the PCR reads, TCRdb lists one record per CDR3 protein. The profile shows a few hundred thousand distinct CDR3 sequences, 36% of them singletons. The sample belongs to a study of post-analysis software for immune sequencing data. Whole-study findings and limits: Significantly lower normalized Chao1 diversity was seen in multiple sclerosis patients than in controls. Controls had lower frequencies than patients of five TRBV segments, which included TRBV5-6, TRBV5-1 and TRBV20-1.

The germline V gene encodes CDR1 SGHKS and CDR2 YYEKEE (reference sequence). This CDR3 is 16 amino acids long. The V gene lost 1 base and the J gene lost 2 bases, with 16 bases spanning the gap. The receptor was derived from a girl between 5 and 17 years old with multiple sclerosis. Sequenced sample: blood. The V and J genes are TRBV5-5 and TRBJ2-7; TRBD1 is a possible D gene (6 bases). The CDR3 loop is CASSLTGAGVAYEQYF. CDR3 sequence (DNA): TGTGCCAGCAGCTTGACCGGGGCAGGGGTCGCCTACGAGCAGTACTTC.